The clone carrying this TCR beta chain appeared a single time. Its specificity is not known. The data are from a study of OX40 agonist ivuxolimab in advanced cancers. With V trimmed by 4 bases and J by 5 bases, 11 bases remained unmatched. CDR1 MDHEN and CDR2 SYDVKM come from the germline V gene. This CDR3 is 16 amino acids long. Findings of the study overall: No antigen was identified for the clonally expanded peripheral T cells.

The protocol was immunoSEQ multiplex PCR, while the TCRdb copy is restricted to in-frame clones and leaves out a portion. The table has some 120,000 clones, about 90% seen once; the top ten hold under 0.95%. This TCR was sampled from an adult with an advanced solid tumor such as melanoma, head and neck, liver or kidney cancer. Sequencing used CD4+ or CD8+ T cells sorted from blood, obtained in a trial of the OX40 agonist ivuxolimab. The V and J genes are TRBV28 and TRBJ2-3, with 8 nucleotides matching TRBD2. DNA of the CDR3: TGTGCCAGCAGTTCCTTAGCGGGATACCTTCGAGATACGCAGTATTTT. This codes for CASSSLAGYLRDTQYF.